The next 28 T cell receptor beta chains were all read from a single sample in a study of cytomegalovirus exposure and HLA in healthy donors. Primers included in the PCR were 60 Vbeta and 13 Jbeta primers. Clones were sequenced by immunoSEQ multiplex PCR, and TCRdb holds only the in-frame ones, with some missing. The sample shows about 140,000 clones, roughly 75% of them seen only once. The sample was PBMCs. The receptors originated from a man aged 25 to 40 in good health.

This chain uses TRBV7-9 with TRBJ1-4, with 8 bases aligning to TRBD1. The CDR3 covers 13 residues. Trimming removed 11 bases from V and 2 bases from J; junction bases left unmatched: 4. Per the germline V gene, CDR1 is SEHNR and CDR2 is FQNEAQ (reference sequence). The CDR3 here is CACNRGTNEKLFF. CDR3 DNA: TGTGCCTGTAACAGGGGGACTAATGAAAAACTGTTTTTT.

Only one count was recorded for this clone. The CDR3 sequence is CASSPWGGDTGELFF. In nucleotides, the CDR3 is TGTGCCAGCAGCCCTTGGGGGGGTGACACCGGGGAGCTGTTTTTT. The V gene is TRBV9, the J gene TRBJ2-2, with 7 nucleotides matching TRBD2. V shed 4 bases, J shed 3 bases, and the junction held 6 bases outside the gene matches. There are 15 residues in the CDR3. CDR1 and CDR2 (germline): SGDLS, YYNGEE. Complete variable domain (other parts from reference TRBV9 and TRBJ2-2): DSGVTQTPKHLITATGQRVTLRCSPRSGDLSVYWYQQSLDQGLQFLIQYYNGEERAKGNILERFSAQQFPDLHSELNLSSLELGDSALYFCASSPWGGDTGELFFGEGSRLTVL.

CDR3 loop: CASNSGRANEQFF. DNA for the CDR3: TGTGCCTCTAATAGCGGGAGGGCCAATGAGCAGTTCTTC. The rearrangement links TRBV19 to TRBJ2-1; 11 nucleotides line up with TRBD2. The CDR3 has 13 residues. Trimming cost V 11 bases and J 6 bases; bases outside gene matches: 6. Germline-derived CDR1 and CDR2 are LNHDA and SQIVND (reference sequence).

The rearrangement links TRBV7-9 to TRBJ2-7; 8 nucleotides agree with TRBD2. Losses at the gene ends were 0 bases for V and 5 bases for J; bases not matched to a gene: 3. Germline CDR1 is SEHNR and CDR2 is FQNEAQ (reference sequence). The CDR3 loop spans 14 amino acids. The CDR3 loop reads CASSLASGSHEQYF. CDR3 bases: TGTGCCAGCAGCTTAGCCAGCGGGAGCCACGAGCAGTACTTC. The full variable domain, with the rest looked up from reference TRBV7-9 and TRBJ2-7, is DTGVSQNPRHKITKRGQNVTFRCDPISEHNRLYWYRQTLGQGPEFLTYFQNEAQLEKSRLLSDRFSAERPKGSFSTLEIQRTEQGDSAMYLCASSLASGSHEQYFGPGTRLTVT.

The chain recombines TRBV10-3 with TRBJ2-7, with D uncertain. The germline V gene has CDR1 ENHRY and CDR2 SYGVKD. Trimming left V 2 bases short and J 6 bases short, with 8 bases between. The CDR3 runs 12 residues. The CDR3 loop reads CAISESSREQYF. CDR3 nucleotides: TGTGCCATCAGTGAGAGTAGTCGCGAGCAGTACTTC.

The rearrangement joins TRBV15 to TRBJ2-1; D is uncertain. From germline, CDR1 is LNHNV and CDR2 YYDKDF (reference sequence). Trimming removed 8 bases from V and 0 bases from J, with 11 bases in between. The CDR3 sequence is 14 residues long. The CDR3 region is CATELARSYNEQFF. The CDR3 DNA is TGTGCCACCGAATTGGCCCGCTCCTACAATGAGCAGTTCTTC.

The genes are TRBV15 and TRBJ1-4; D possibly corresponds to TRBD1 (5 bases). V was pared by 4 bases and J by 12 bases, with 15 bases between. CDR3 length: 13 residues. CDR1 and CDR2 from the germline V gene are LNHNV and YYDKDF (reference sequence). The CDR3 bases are TGTGCCACCAGCATGGACACCCGGGGGGAACTGTTTTTT. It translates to CATSMDTRGELFF.

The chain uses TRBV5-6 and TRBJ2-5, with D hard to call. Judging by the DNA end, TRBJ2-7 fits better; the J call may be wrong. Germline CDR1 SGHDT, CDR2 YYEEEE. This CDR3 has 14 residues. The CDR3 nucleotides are TGTGCCAGCAGCTTAAGTATTCCGTCCTACGAGCAGTACTTC. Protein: CASSLSIPSYEQYF.

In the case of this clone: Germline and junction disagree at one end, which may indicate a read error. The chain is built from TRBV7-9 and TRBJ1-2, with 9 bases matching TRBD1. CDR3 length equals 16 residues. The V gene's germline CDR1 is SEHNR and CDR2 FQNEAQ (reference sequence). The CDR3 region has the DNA TGTTCCAGCAGCTCCGGACAGGGACAGGGCCGGTATGGCTACACCTTC. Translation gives CSSSSGQGQGRYGYTF.

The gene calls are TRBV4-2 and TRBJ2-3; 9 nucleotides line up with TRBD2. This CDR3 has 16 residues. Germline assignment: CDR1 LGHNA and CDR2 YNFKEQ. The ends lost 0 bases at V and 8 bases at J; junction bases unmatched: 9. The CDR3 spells CASSQDLVAGAGTQYF. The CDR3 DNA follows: TGTGCCAGCAGCCAAGATCTCGTAGCGGGAGCGGGTACGCAGTATTTT.

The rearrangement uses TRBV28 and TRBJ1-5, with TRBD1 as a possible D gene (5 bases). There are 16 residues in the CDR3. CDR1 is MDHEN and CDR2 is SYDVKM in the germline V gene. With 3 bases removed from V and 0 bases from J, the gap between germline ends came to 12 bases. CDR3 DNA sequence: TGTGCCAGCAGTTTTGGGGGAGGTTTTAGCAATCAGCCCCAGCATTTT. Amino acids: CASSFGGGFSNQPQHF.

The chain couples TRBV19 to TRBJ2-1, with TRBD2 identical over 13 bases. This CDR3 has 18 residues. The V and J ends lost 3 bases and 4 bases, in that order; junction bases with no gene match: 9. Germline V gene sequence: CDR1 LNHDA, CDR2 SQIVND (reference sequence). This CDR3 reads CASSIYGLAGANYNEQFF. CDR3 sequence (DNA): TGTGCCAGTAGTATTTACGGACTAGCGGGAGCGAATTACAATGAGCAGTTCTTC.

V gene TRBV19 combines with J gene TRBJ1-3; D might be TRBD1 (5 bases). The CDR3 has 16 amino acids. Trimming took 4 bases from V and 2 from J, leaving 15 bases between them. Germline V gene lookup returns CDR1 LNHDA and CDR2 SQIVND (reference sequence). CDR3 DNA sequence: TGTGCCAGTAGTACCCACCAGGGTACCCCTGGAAACACCATATATTTT. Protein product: CASSTHQGTPGNTIYF.

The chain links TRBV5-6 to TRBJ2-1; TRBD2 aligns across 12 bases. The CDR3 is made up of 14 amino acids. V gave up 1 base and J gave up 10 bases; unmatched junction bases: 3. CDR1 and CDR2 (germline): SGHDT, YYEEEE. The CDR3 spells CASSLLAGGSEQFF. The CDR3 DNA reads TGTGCCAGCAGCTTGCTAGCGGGAGGGTCGGAGCAGTTCTTC.

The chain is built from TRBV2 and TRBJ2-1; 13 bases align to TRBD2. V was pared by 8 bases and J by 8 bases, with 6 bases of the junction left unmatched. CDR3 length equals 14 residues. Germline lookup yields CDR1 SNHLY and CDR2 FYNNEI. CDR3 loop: CASQTSGRADEQFF. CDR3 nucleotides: TGTGCCAGCCAAACTAGCGGGAGGGCCGATGAGCAGTTCTTC. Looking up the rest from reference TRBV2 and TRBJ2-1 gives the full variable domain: EPEVTQTPSHQVTQMGQEVILRCVPISNHLYFYWYRQILGQKVEFLVSFYNNEISEKSEIFDDQFSVERPDGSNFTLKIRSTKLEDSAMYFCASQTSGRADEQFFGPGTRLTVL.

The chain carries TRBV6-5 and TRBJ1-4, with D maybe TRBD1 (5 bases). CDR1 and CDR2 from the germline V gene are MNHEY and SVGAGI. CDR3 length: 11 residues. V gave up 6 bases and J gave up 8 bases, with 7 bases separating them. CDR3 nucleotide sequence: TGTGCCAGCAGGGGGGGGGAAAAACTGTTTTTT. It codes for CASRGGEKLFF.

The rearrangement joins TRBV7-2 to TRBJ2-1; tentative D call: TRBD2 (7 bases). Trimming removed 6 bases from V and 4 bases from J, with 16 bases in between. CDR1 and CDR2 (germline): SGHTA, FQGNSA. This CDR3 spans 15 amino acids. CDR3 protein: CASRRGLAEYNEQFF. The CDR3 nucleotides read TGTGCCAGCAGGCGGGGGCTAGCGGAGTACAATGAGCAGTTCTTC.

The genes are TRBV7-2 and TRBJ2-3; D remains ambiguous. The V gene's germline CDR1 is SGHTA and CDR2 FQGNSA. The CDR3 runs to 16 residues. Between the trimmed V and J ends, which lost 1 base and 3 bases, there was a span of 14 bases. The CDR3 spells CASSLVISSRTDTQYF. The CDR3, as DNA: TGTGCCAGCAGCTTAGTGATAAGTAGTCGGACAGATACGCAGTATTTT.

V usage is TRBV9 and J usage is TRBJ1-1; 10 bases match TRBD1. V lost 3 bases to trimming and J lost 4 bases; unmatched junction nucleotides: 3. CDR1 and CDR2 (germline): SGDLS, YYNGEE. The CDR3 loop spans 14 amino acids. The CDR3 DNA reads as TGTGCCAGCAGCGCCGGGACAGGGGCCACTGAAGCTTTCTTT. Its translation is CASSAGTGATEAFF.

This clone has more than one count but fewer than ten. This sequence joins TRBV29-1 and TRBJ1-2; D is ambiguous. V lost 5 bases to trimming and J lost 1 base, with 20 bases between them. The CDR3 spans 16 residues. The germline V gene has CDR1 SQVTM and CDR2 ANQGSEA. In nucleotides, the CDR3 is TGCAGCGTTTATGTTCCTACCTTGCCACTTAACTATGGCTACACCTTC. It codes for CSVYVPTLPLNYGYTF.

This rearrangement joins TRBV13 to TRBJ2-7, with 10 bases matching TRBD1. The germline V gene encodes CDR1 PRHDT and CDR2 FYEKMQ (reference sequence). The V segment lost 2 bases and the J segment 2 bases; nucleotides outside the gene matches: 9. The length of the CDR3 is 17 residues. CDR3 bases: TGTGCCAGCAGCTTAAGGGGACAGGGGATCTCGGCCTACGAGCAGTACTTC. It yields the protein CASSLRGQGISAYEQYF.

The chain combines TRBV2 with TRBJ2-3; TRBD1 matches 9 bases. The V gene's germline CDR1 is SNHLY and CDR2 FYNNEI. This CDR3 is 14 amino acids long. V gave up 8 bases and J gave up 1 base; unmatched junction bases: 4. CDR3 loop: CASARTGGTDTQYF. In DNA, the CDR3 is TGTGCCAGCGCCCGGACAGGGGGCACAGATACGCAGTATTTT.

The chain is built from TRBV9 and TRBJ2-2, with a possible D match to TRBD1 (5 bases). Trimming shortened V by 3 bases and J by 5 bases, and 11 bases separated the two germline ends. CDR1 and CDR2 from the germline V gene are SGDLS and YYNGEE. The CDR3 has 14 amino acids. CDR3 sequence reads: CASSAREWTGELFF. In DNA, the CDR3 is TGTGCCAGCAGCGCCAGGGAATGGACCGGGGAGCTGTTTTTT.

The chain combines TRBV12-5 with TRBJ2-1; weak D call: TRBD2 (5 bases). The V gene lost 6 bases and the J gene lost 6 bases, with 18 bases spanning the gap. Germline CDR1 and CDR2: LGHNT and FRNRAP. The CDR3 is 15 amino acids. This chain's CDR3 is CASGPGWELANEQFF. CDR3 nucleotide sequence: TGTGCTAGTGGCCCCGGGTGGGAGTTGGCCAATGAGCAGTTCTTC.

CDR3 residues: CASSRDRPGGYTF. CDR3 nucleotides: TGTGCCAGCAGCCGTGACAGGCCCGGGGGCTACACCTTC. The rearrangement uses TRBV5-4 and TRBJ1-2; perhaps TRBD1 as D (6 bases). The CDR3 has 13 residues. The ends were cut back, 4 bases at V and 8 bases at J, with 15 bases in the middle. Germline values: CDR1 SGHNT, CDR2 YYREEE (reference sequence).

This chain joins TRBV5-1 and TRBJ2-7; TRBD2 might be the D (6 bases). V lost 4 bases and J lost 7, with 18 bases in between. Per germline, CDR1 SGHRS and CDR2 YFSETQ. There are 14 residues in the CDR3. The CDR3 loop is CASSLGYQSGEQYF. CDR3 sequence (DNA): TGCGCCAGCAGCCTCGGATACCAAAGCGGGGAGCAGTACTTC.

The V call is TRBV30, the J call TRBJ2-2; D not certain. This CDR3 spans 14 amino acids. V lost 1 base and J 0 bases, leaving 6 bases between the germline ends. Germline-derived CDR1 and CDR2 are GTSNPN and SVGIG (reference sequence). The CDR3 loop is CAWSGYANTGELFF. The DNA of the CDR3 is TGTGCCTGGAGTGGCTACGCGAACACCGGGGAGCTGTTTTTT.

Here the CDR3 reads CSPVYRETQYF. CDR3 coding DNA: TGCAGCCCCGTATATCGAGAGACCCAGTACTTC. The chain joins TRBV29-1 to TRBJ2-5; D is undetermined. The CDR3 covers 11 residues. Trimming took off 8 bases at V and 4 bases at J, with 11 bases between the two ends. Germline lookup yields CDR1 SQVTM and CDR2 ANQGSEA. Full variable domain (remainder filled in from reference TRBV29-1 and TRBJ2-5): SAVISQKPSRDICQRGTSLTIQCQVDSQVTMMFWYRQQPGQSLTLIATANQGSEATYESGFVIDKFPISRPNLTFSTLTVSNMSPEDSSIYLCSPVYRETQYFGPGTRLLVL.